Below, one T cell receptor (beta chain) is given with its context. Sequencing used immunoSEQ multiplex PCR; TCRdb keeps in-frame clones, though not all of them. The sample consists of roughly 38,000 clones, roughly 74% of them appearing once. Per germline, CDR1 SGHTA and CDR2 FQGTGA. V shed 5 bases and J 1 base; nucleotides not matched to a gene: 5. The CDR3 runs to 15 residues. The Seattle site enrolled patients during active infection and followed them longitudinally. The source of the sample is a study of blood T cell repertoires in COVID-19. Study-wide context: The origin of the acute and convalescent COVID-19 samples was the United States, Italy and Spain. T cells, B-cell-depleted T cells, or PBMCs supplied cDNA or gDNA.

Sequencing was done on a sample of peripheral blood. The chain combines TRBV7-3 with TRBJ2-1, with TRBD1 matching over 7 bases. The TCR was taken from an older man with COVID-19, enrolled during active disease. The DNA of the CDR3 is TGTGCCAGCAGCCCAACAGGGGTGTCCTACAATGAGCAGTTCTTC. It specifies CASSPTGVSYNEQFF. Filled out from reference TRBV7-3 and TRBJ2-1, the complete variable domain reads GAGVSQTPSNKVTEKGKYVELRCDPISGHTALYWYRQSLGQGPEFLIYFQGTGAADDSGLPNDRFFAVRPEGSVSTLKIQRTERGDSAVYLCASSPTGVSYNEQFFGPGTRLTVL.